This T cell receptor beta chain is from a study of cytomegalovirus exposure and HLA in healthy donors. Overall study findings and caveats: Later, TCR association rates were found to vary by HLA locus, highest for DRB1 and lowest for HLA-C.

60 Vbeta and 13 Jbeta primers were used in PCR. Using immunoSEQ multiplex PCR, the repertoire was profiled, and TCRdb retains in-frame clones only, with some absent. Of about 160,000 clones listed, roughly four fifths are singletons. With respect to this clone: Its antigen is unknown.

This CDR3 contains 15 residues. V dropped 2 bases and J dropped 2; count of bases not matched to a gene: 1. The V gene's germline CDR1 is SGHVS and CDR2 FNYEAQ. The sequencing sample was made of PBMCs. The sequence was collected from a man aged 50-60 years in good health and CMV-seropositive. This sequence joins TRBV7-6 and TRBJ2-1; TRBD2 aligns across 9 bases. CDR3 sequence: CASSLLAGAYNEQFF. The CDR3 region has the DNA TGTGCCAGCAGCTTATTAGCGGGGGCCTACAATGAGCAGTTCTTC.